This is a list of T cell receptor beta chains from one sample in a study of blood T cells in healthy people across ages. Using its own MiXCR run on the 5' RACE reads, TCRdb lists one record per CDR3 protein. The data hold around 990,000 distinct CDR3 sequences, with almost 25% observed a single time. This sample was shared with a second study, whose subject was T cells of mothers and their children.

The specimen sequenced was blood. The receptors shown here come from a girl aged 2 to 9 in good health. Each CDR3 is given with its conserved first and last residue. Each record gives: clone size, D gene, J gene, V gene, CDR3 DNA, CDR3 protein. D genes are given only for firm matches. Size values are once, few and many counts, or a class for expanded clones, and some rows have none.

>NA|NA|TRBJ2-5|TRBV12-3/TRBV12-4
TGTGCCAGCGGACCGTCCCAAGGGACCCAGTACTTC
CASGPSQGTQYF
>few|TRBD2|TRBJ2-1|TRBV5-1
TGCGCCAGCAGCGTGTTCCTAGCGGGGGTTGGGTCCTACAATGAGCAGTTCTTC
CASSVFLAGVGSYNEQFF
>NA|NA|TRBJ2-5|TRBV12-3/TRBV12-4
TGTGCCAGCAGTTTAAGTGAAAAAATCCAAGAGACCCAGTACTTC
CASSLSEKIQETQYF
>NA|NA|TRBJ2-4|TRBV4-1
TGCGCCAGCAGCCTCACAGTAGGCAAAAACATTCAGTACTTC
CASSLTVGKNIQYF
>NA|NA|TRBJ2-6|TRBV5-1
TGCGCCAGCAGCTTGGTGGGGACCTCTGGGGCCAACGTCCTGACTTTC
CASSLVGTSGANVLTF
>few|NA|TRBJ2-4|TRBV2
TGTGCCAGCAGTGACGGGGGCGGTATGAACATTCAGTACTTC
CASSDGGGMNIQYF
>NA|NA|TRBJ1-2|TRBV6-2/TRBV6-3
TGTGCCAGCAGTTACCCCGGGACGGAAACCTATGGCTACACCTTC
CASSYPGTETYGYTF
>few|NA|TRBJ1-2|TRBV6-2/TRBV6-3
TGTGCCAGCAGTTACGTACCGAAGGGACCCTATGGCTACACCTTC
CASSYVPKGPYGYTF
>few|TRBD2|TRBJ2-1|TRBV27
TGTGCCAGCAGTTTACTCCCGTGGGAGGGCGGCACCTACAATGAGCAGTTCTTC
CASSLLPWEGGTYNEQFF
>NA|TRBD2|TRBJ2-1|TRBV20-1
TGCAGTGCTAGAGTTCTTGCGGGGGGCTCCTACAATGAGCAGTTCTTC
CSARVLAGGSYNEQFF
>few|NA|TRBJ2-2|TRBV7-8
TGTGCCTCAGGGTTCAATGCCGGGGAGCTGTTTTTT
CASGFNAGELFF
>few|NA|TRBJ2-5|TRBV9
TGTACCAGCAGCGCCCTAAACGAGACCCAGTACTTC
CTSSALNETQYF
>few|TRBD2|TRBJ2-7|TRBV7-2
TGTGCCAGCAGCTCAGGGACTAGCGGGAGTTTTTTTTACGAGCAGTACTTC
CASSSGTSGSFFYEQYF
>NA|TRBD2|TRBJ2-1|TRBV10-2
TGCGCCAGCAGTGAACCGCGGAGCGGGGGATATAGGGATGAGCAGTTCTTC
CASSEPRSGGYRDEQFF
>few|TRBD2|TRBJ2-7|TRBV29-1
TGCAGCGTTGACAGCGGGAGCCCCTCCTACGAGCAGTACTTC
CSVDSGSPSYEQYF
>NA|NA|TRBJ1-1|TRBV5-1
TGCGCCAGCAGCTTGTTGGGAGGGGACACTGAAGCTTTCTTT
CASSLLGGDTEAFF
>NA|NA|TRBJ2-3|TRBV12-3/TRBV12-4
TGTGCCAGCAGTTTAGTCGATGCGCAGTATTTT
CASSLVDAQYF
>NA|TRBD2|TRBJ2-1|TRBV5-1
TGCGCCAGCAGCTTGTTTAGCGGGAGGGCCGGTGAGCAGTTCTTC
CASSLFSGRAGEQFF
>NA|NA|TRBJ2-1|TRBV20-1
TGCAGTGCTAGTGGCCAAGCCTACAATGAGCAGTTCTTC
CSASGQAYNEQFF
>NA|NA|TRBJ1-5|TRBV12-3/TRBV12-4
TGTGCCAGCAGTCCCCAGGCTGGGGCGCGCAATCAGCCCCAGCATTTT
CASSPQAGARNQPQHF
>few|NA|TRBJ2-5|TRBV4-1
TGCGCCAGCAGCCAAGGGTTGGGGCGGTACGAGCGGTACTTC
CASSQGLGRYERYF
>few|NA|TRBJ1-3|TRBV3-1
TGTGCCAGCAGCGCGAGGGACCGCAGATACTCTGGAAACACCATATATTTT
CASSARDRRYSGNTIYF
>NA|TRBD2|TRBJ2-5|TRBV29-1
TGCAGCGTTGAAGATTATGATAGCGGGAGCTTTAGAGAGACCCAGTACTTC
CSVEDYDSGSFRETQYF
>NA|TRBD2|TRBJ2-7|TRBV7-9
TGTGCCAGCAGTAATAGCGGGGGTGGCGAGCAGTACTTC
CASSNSGGGEQYF
>few|TRBD2|TRBJ2-1|TRBV20-1
TGCAGTGCTAGAGGGACTAGCGGATACTACAATGAGCAGTTCTTC
CSARGTSGYYNEQFF
>NA|TRBD2|TRBJ2-7|TRBV20-1
TGCAGTGCTAGAGGTGCGGGAGCAGACTACGAGCAGTACTTC
CSARGAGADYEQYF
>few|NA|TRBJ2-7|TRBV4-3
TGCGCCAGCAGCCAAGGGTGGCAGGGACCTACGGAGCAGTACTTC
CASSQGWQGPTEQYF
>few|NA|TRBJ1-4|TRBV9
TGTGCCAGCAGCGCCATAGACAGCGGGAATGAAAAACTGTTTTTT
CASSAIDSGNEKLFF
>NA|TRBD1|TRBJ2-6|TRBV9
TGTGCCAGCAGATTAGAGGGGGACAGACCAGCTTCGATCCGGGTCCTGACTTTC
CASRLEGDRPASIRVLTF
>many|NA|TRBJ2-1|TRBV28
TGTGCCAGCAGTTTTTCTGGGTACAATGAGCAGTTCTTC
CASSFSGYNEQFF
>NA|NA|TRBJ2-7|TRBV20-1
TGCAGTGCTAGAGATTTGGGGCGGTCTGTCTCCTACGAGCAGTACTTC
CSARDLGRSVSYEQYF
>NA|TRBD1|TRBJ2-7|TRBV20-1
TGCAGTGTCATACTCCGGGACAGGGGGCGATCGGCCGAGCAGTACTTC
CSVILRDRGRSAEQYF
>few|TRBD1|TRBJ2-7|TRBV11-2
TGTGCCAGCAGCTTAGCCCCCGGGACAGCCTACGAGCAGTACTTC
CASSLAPGTAYEQYF
>NA|TRBD1|TRBJ2-6|TRBV29-1
TGCAGCGTCTTCGACAGGGAGATTTCTGGGGCCAACGTCCTGACTTTC
CSVFDREISGANVLTF
>NA|TRBD1|TRBJ2-5|TRBV29-1
TGCAGCGTTGAAGCGGGACAGCAAGAGACCCAGTACTTC
CSVEAGQQETQYF
>few|NA|TRBJ1-2|TRBV4-1
TGCGCCAGCAGCCATACTCCCGACAGTCACTATGGCTACACCTTC
CASSHTPDSHYGYTF
>NA|NA|TRBJ2-1|TRBV12-3/TRBV12-4
TGTGCCAGCAGTTACTCAGGGAGGGGGTACAATGAGCAGTTCTTC
CASSYSGRGYNEQFF
>few|NA|TRBJ1-5|TRBV12-3/TRBV12-4
TGTGCCAGCTCAAGGGGTTCGATGAATCAGCCCCAGCATTTT
CASSRGSMNQPQHF
>NA|NA|TRBJ1-2|TRBV12-3/TRBV12-4
TGTGCCAGCAATCGTGACAGCGTCTATGGCTACACCTTC
CASNRDSVYGYTF
>NA|TRBD2|TRBJ2-7|TRBV3-1
TGTGCCAGCGGCCCGTCTAGCGGGACCTACGAGCAGTACTTC
CASGPSSGTYEQYF
>NA|TRBD1|TRBJ2-5|TRBV15
TGTGCCACCGCGGACAGGGGCCAAGAGACCCAGTACTTC
CATADRGQETQYF
>NA|TRBD2|TRBJ2-7|TRBV20-1
TGCAGTGCTAGTATAGTCCCGGGACTAGCGGGAGTGGGATACGAGCAGTACTTC
CSASIVPGLAGVGYEQYF
>few|NA|TRBJ2-1|TRBV7-9
TGTGCCAGCAGCGGGATGGGTCAATACGGCTACAATGAGCAGTTCTTC
CASSGMGQYGYNEQFF
>NA|NA|TRBJ2-2|TRBV2
TGTGCCAGCGAGGACGGGGTGAACACCGGGGAGCTGTTTTTT
CASEDGVNTGELFF
>NA|TRBD2|TRBJ2-1|TRBV29-1
TGCAGCGTTGACGGCGCTAGCGGGTACAATGAGCAGTTCTTC
CSVDGASGYNEQFF
>few|NA|TRBJ1-2|TRBV20-1
TGCAGTGCTACTGGTGGAGACTATGGCTACACCTTC
CSATGGDYGYTF